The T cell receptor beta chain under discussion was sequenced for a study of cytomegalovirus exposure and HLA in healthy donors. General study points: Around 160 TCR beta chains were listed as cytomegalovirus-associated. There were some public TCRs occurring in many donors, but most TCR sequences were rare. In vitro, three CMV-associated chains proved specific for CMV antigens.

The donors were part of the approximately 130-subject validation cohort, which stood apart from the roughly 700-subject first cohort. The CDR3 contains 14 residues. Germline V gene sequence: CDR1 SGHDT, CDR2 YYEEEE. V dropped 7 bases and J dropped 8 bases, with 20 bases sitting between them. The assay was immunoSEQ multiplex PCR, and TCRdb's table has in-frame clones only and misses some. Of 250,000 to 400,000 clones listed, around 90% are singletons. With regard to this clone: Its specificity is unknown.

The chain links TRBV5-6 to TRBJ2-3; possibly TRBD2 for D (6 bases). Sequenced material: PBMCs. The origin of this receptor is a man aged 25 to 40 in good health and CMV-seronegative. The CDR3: CASSTRSGGATQYF. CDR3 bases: TGTGCCAGCTCTACGAGGTCCGGAGGGGCTACGCAGTATTTT.